Given below is one T cell receptor beta chain in context. The entry originates in a study of blood T cell repertoires in COVID-19. Overall study: The United States, Italy and Spain were the sources of the acute and convalescent COVID-19 samples. Sample material is recorded as cDNA or gDNA derived from T cells, B-cell-depleted T cells, or PBMCs.

The V segment lost 1 base and the J segment 4 bases; nucleotides outside the gene matches: 8. The germline V gene encodes CDR1 MGHRA and CDR2 YSYEKL. There are 19 residues in the CDR3. Original data processing: The authors estimated nucleated cell counts from reference gene primer amplification. Only in-frame clones appear in the TCRdb table, and some are missing; sequencing was by immunoSEQ multiplex PCR. V and J calls and clone size are those listed in that table; D and trimming were worked out from the DNA. Counted here are about 42,000 clones, about 85% occurring once; the ten biggest clones make up 9.5% to 15%.

V is TRBV4-1 and J is TRBJ2-2; 14 bases are shared with TRBD2. Sequencing input: peripheral blood. The clonotype was recovered from a human donor in a cohort sampled during active COVID-19. CDR3 nucleotide sequence: TGCGCCAGCAGCCAAGGACTAGCGGGGGGGCCAGGGAGCACCGGGGAGCTGTTTTTT. This codes for CASSQGLAGGPGSTGELFF.